A selection of T cell receptor beta chains follows, all from one sample in a study of graft-versus-host responses after intestinal transplantation. The method was immunoSEQ multiplex PCR; TCRdb's version includes in-frame clones alone and lacks a portion of them. Among about 97,000 clones listed, more than 80% were seen once. The sequencing here drew on PBMCs, taken just under 460 days after intestinal transplant. The source of these receptors is a human patient who received an intestinal transplant, so some T cells may come from the graft donor. Each CDR3 is given without its conserved first and last residue. Not all rows give a size; the values are once, few, many and, for expanded clones, a class.

ASKSGISNQPQH,TRBV19,12,NA
ASSLGGITYEQY,TRBV7-9,12,once
ASGFTEAF,TRBV2,8,NA
ASSVGGNTGELF,TRBV9,12,once
ASSYTPGGSRTQY,TRBV13,13,NA
ASSLMLAATDTQY,TRBV7-6,13,NA
ASTQPSLWDTSYEQY,TRBV7-8,15,NA
SGLINEQF,TRBV20-1,8,NA
ASRSPGVGYGYT,TRBV6-1,12,NA
ASSPTGNTEAF,TRBV6-4,11,NA